A selection of T cell receptor beta chains follows, all from one sample in a study of T cell responses to AZD1222 COVID-19 vaccine. Produced via immunoSEQ multiplex PCR; TCRdb's table is partial and in-frame only. The sample lists 95,000 to 100,000 clones; 88% were seen once. The sequencing used peripheral blood, collected 28 days after the second AZD1222 dose. All receptors come from an adult who received the AZD1222 COVID-19 vaccine. Both conserved end residues are part of each CDR3. D genes are given only for firm matches. Some rows have no size entry. The others give once, few or many, or a class for an expanded clone.

D gene | J gene | clone size | V gene | CDR3 DNA | CDR3 protein
NA | TRBJ1-2 | NA | TRBV28 | TGTGCCAGCACCCCGGGTGGGGGGCGCCTTGATGGCTACACCTTC | CASTPGGGRLDGYTF
NA | TRBJ1-5 | NA | TRBV7-9 | TGTGCCAGCAGCTTAGACACGAATCAGCCCCAGCATTTT | CASSLDTNQPQHF
NA | TRBJ1-3 | NA | TRBV11-2 | TGTGCCAGCAGCTTAGGATCTGGGACGACCATATATTTT | CASSLGSGTTIYF
NA | TRBJ1-1 | NA | TRBV9 | TGTGCCAGCGGGCAGGGAAACACTGAAGCTTTCTTT | CASGQGNTEAFF
NA | TRBJ1-5 | few | TRBV1 | TGCACCAGCAGCCAAGATATATGGGGGGGCAATCAGCCCCAGCATTTT | CTSSQDIWGGNQPQHF
NA | TRBJ2-7 | NA | TRBV11-2 | TGTGCCAGCAGCTTAGACCGATCCCGGGGGCCCTCCTACGAGCAGTACTTC | CASSLDRSRGPSYEQYF
NA | TRBJ2-7 | NA | TRBV14 | TGTGCCAGCAGCCCTCAATGGGGGGCGGCCCACTACGAGCAGTACTTC | CASSPQWGAAHYEQYF
NA | TRBJ2-5 | NA | TRBV5-1 | TGCGCCAGCAGCTTGCAGCCGGAGCAAGAGACCCAGTACTTC | CASSLQPEQETQYF
NA | TRBJ1-2 | once | TRBV28 | TGTGCCAGCAGTTTATTGAGAACTAATCCCCCGAAAGTTAACTATGGCTACACCTTC | CASSLLRTNPPKVNYGYTF
NA | TRBJ2-7 | NA | TRBV3-1/TRBV3-2 | TGTGCCAGCAGGGAGGGATCCCACGAGCAGTACTTC | CASREGSHEQYF
TRBD1 | TRBJ2-5 | few | TRBV5-4 | TGTGCCAGCAGTTCCGACAGGGGCCGTGAGACCCAGTACTTC | CASSSDRGRETQYF
NA | TRBJ1-4 | NA | TRBV25-1 | TGTGCCAGCAGTGAACCCGGAGGTGTTGAAAAACTGTTTTTT | CASSEPGGVEKLFF
TRBD2 | TRBJ2-3 | NA | TRBV29-1 | TGCAGTTCGGGGGGGGACGGCCCCGTGGGGACGCAGTATTTT | CSSGGDGPVGTQYF
NA | TRBJ1-1 | NA | TRBV2 | TGTGCCAGCAGATCGAGGGGGGGATATGAAGCTTTCTTT | CASRSRGGYEAFF
TRBD1 | TRBJ2-7 | NA | TRBV7-8 | TGTGCCAGCAGCTTAGGCTGGGACAGCTCCTACGAGCAGTACTTC | CASSLGWDSSYEQYF
TRBD2 | TRBJ2-1 | few | TRBV7-2 | TGTGCCAGCAGCTTAGAGCGGCGGGAGATGGATGAGCAGTTCTTC | CASSLERREMDEQFF
TRBD2 | TRBJ2-7 | once | TRBV18 | TGTGCCAGCTCACCTGGAGCGGGAGGTACCTACGAGCAGTACTTC | CASSPGAGGTYEQYF
NA | TRBJ2-7 | NA | TRBV10-1 | TGCGCCAGCAGTCGTAGTGGGAACCCCTACGAGCAGTACTTC | CASSRSGNPYEQYF
TRBD2 | TRBJ2-1 | once | TRBV5-1 | TGCGCCAGCAGCGGCGGGAGGCCCCATGAGCAGTTCTTC | CASSGGRPHEQFF
NA | TRBJ2-3 | NA | TRBV27 | TGTGCCAGCAGCCCCCCGGGGGTAAGGTCAGATACGCAGTATTTT | CASSPPGVRSDTQYF
NA | TRBJ1-1 | NA | TRBV10-1 | TGCGCCAGCAGAGCACCGGGACAATTGAACACTGAAGCTTTCTTT | CASRAPGQLNTEAFF
NA | TRBJ2-6 | NA | TRBV10-3 | TGTGCCATCAGTGAAACCCTAACAGCCTCTGGGGCCAACGTCCTGACTTTC | CAISETLTASGANVLTF
TRBD1 | TRBJ2-1 | NA | TRBV5-6 | TGTGCCAGCACCCTCCAAGGGGGCACCAATGAGCAGTTCTTC | CASTLQGGTNEQFF
NA | TRBJ2-1 | NA | TRBV6-1 | TGTGCCAGCAGTGAACTCAAGGCGCGTGAGCAGTTCTTC | CASSELKAREQFF
NA | TRBJ1-3 | NA | TRBV7-9 | TGTGCCAGCAGCAAACAGGGCTCTGGAAACACCATATATTTT | CASSKQGSGNTIYF
TRBD2 | TRBJ2-1 | NA | TRBV6-5 | TGTGCCAGCAGCGGGACTACCCGCTCCTACAATGAGCAGTTCTTC | CASSGTTRSYNEQFF
NA | TRBJ2-7 | NA | TRBV5-1 | TGCGCCAGCAGCTTGAACCACTTCTTCTCCTACGAGCAGTACTTC | CASSLNHFFSYEQYF
NA | TRBJ1-5 | once | TRBV19 | TGTGCCAGTAGTATCGATAGGGGATCCCAGCCCCAGCATTTT | CASSIDRGSQPQHF
NA | TRBJ2-7 | NA | TRBV6-5 | TGTGCCAGCAGTTATGCGTTCCCCAGTTACGAGCAGTACTTC | CASSYAFPSYEQYF
NA | TRBJ2-3 | NA | TRBV10-3 | TGTGCCATCAGTACGACTGGGAGTGTGGGCACAGATACGCAGTATTTT | CAISTTGSVGTDTQYF
NA | TRBJ2-7 | few | TRBV11-3 | TGTGCCAGCAGCTCCATAGACAGGCCCTACGAGCAGTACTTC | CASSSIDRPYEQYF
NA | TRBJ2-2 | NA | TRBV6-2/TRBV6-3 | TGTGCCAGCAGTTACCTTGTGTCCCGTGCGGGCGCGAACACCGGGGAGCTGTTTTTT | CASSYLVSRAGANTGELFF
NA | TRBJ1-2 | NA | TRBV11-2 | TGTGCCAGCAGCTTAGATACTAGGTCAGGGTATGGCTACACCTTC | CASSLDTRSGYGYTF
NA | TRBJ2-5 | few | TRBV2 | TGTGCCAGCAGTGATGTGAACCAATGGACCCAGTACTTC | CASSDVNQWTQYF
NA | TRBJ1-4 | NA | TRBV7-2 | TGTGCCAGCAGCTTACTTGGGGGGGCTTCTGAAAAACTGTTTTTT | CASSLLGGASEKLFF
NA | TRBJ2-5 | once | TRBV3-1/TRBV3-2 | TGTGCCAGCAGCCAGCTAGACAGATCGAGCCCCCAGTACTTC | CASSQLDRSSPQYF
NA | TRBJ1-4 | NA | TRBV10-1 | TGCGCCAGCAGTGAGTCGTTGTCGGGAAATGAAAAACTGTTTTTT | CASSESLSGNEKLFF
NA | TRBJ2-1 | NA | TRBV19 | TGTGCCAGTAGGGAGACTTCCCGTGAGGGGCAGTTCTTC | CASRETSREGQFF
NA | TRBJ2-5 | NA | TRBV6-1 | TGTGCCAGCAGTGAAGCAGGAGGGGGAGAGACCCAGTACTTC | CASSEAGGGETQYF
NA | TRBJ1-1 | NA | TRBV29-1 | TGCAGCGTCCTATTTGGGGATAAAGCTTTCTTT | CSVLFGDKAFF
NA | TRBJ1-2 | NA | TRBV7-8 | TGTGCCAGCAGCTTTGAGGGGCAGGGACGGGGCTACACCTTC | CASSFEGQGRGYTF
NA | TRBJ2-3 | NA | TRBV6-6 | TGTGCCAGCAGACTACAGAGCACAGATACGCAGTATTTT | CASRLQSTDTQYF
NA | TRBJ1-2 | NA | TRBV28 | TGTGCCAGCTCAACCGACGGAACGGGGGAGGCAAACTATGGCTACACCTTC | CASSTDGTGEANYGYTF
NA | TRBJ2-2 | NA | TRBV6-5 | TGTGCCACTCGTCGGACCGGGGAGCTGTTTTTT | CATRRTGELFF
TRBD1 | TRBJ1-5 | NA | TRBV6-5 | TGTGCCAGCAGTCGGGACAGCGGCAATCAGCCCCAGCATTTT | CASSRDSGNQPQHF
TRBD1 | TRBJ1-1 | once | TRBV19 | TGTGCCAGTAGTACGGGACAGTTCATGAACACTGAAGCTTTCTTT | CASSTGQFMNTEAFF
TRBD1 | TRBJ1-6 | NA | TRBV10-3 | TGTGCCATCAGTTCGGACAGGACGAATTCACCCCTCCACTTT | CAISSDRTNSPLHF
TRBD1 | TRBJ1-1 | NA | TRBV19 | TGTGCCAGTAGTGCGCGGGACAGAGCCACTGAAGCTTTCTTT | CASSARDRATEAFF
TRBD1 | TRBJ2-7 | NA | TRBV11-2 | TGTGCCAGCAGGATACCCGGGACAGGAAATTACGAGCAGTACTTC | CASRIPGTGNYEQYF
NA | TRBJ1-1 | NA | TRBV9 | TGTGCCACAAACAGGGTAGGGAACACTGAAGCTTTCTTT | CATNRVGNTEAFF
TRBD1 | TRBJ2-5 | few | TRBV30 | TGTGCCTGGAGGGGGTCAGGGGGAAAAGAGACCCAGTACTTC | CAWRGSGGKETQYF